The TCR beta chain described here comes from a study of shared clonotypes between healthy human individuals. A word on this clone: Its antigen is undetermined.

The CDR3 is 15 residues long. V was pared by 1 base and J by 5 bases, with 1 base of the junction left unmatched. The germline gives CDR1 SNHLY, CDR2 FYNNEI. As defined, naive CD8 cells were CD45RO-negative and positively selected for CCR7, with terminally differentiated effector memory CD45RA+ cells excluded. Study-wide results and caveats: The study drew on few donors, limiting represented genetic and exposure-history diversity.

Libraries were prepared by immunoSEQ multiplex PCR; TCRdb keeps only in-frame clonotypes and omits some of them. Among about 550,000 clones listed, just under 97% were seen once. The clonotype was recovered from a woman aged 25 to 39 in good health. The sequenced sample was naive CD8+ T cells sorted from blood. The chain recombines TRBV2 with TRBJ2-3; 12 bases are a match to TRBD2. The CDR3 reads CASSEGTSGIDTQYF. The CDR3, as DNA: TGTGCCAGCAGTGAAGGGACTAGCGGGATAGATACGCAGTATTTT.